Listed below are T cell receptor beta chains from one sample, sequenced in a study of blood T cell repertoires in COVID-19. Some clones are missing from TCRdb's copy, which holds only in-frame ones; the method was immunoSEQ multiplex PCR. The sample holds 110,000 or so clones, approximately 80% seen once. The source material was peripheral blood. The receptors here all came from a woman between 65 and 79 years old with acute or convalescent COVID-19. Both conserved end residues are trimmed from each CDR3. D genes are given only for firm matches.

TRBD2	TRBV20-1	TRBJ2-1	SGSSGRAGNEQF
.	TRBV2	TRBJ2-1	ASSPDFGVGNEQF
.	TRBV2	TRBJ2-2	ASSYRDPDTGELF
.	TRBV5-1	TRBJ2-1	ASSLSQGYEQF
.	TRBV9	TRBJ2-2	ASSVGGLNTGELF
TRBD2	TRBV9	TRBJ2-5	ASSVGVAGVSETQY
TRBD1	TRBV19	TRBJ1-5	ASSTIEGTGHQPQH
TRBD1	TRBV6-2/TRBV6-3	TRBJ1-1	ASSSQGKGGNTEAF
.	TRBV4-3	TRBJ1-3	ASSQQSGNTIY
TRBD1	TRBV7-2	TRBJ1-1	ASRPPWGSRDRRDTEAF
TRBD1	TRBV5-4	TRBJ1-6	ASSLQGGVSPLH
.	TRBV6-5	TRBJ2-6	ASSYGAGGANVLT
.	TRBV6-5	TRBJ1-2	ASRLAGREDGYT
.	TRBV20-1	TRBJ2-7	SATHYEQY
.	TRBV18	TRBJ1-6	ASSPNMRLLAYNSPLH
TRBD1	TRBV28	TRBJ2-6	ASSARPRQGWT
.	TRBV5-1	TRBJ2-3	ASSWAGSTDTQY
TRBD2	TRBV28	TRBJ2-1	ASSLLAGGNNEQF
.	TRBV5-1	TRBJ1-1	ASSLLGAGNTEAF
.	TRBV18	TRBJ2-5	ASSPRISGSPHETQY
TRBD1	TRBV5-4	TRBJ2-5	ASSLGQGAGETQY
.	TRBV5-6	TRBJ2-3	ASSLRLADLTDTQY